The 5 T cell receptor beta chains reported below all come from one sample, sequenced in a study of somatic mutations in cytotoxic T cells in rheumatoid arthritis. Produced via immunoSEQ multiplex PCR; TCRdb's table is partial and in-frame only. The sample carries around 11,000 clones, 55% to 75% recorded once. The sample was CD8+ T cells sorted from blood. These receptors all stem from an adult with rheumatoid arthritis.

This chain uses TRBV7-9 with TRBJ1-1, with D unresolved. Germline loops: CDR1 SEHNR, CDR2 FQNEAQ (reference sequence). This CDR3 contains 12 residues. Between the trimmed V and J ends, which lost 7 bases and 5 bases, there was a span of 11 bases. This CDR3 is CASIFGGTEAFF. CDR3 in DNA: TGTGCCAGCATCTTCGGTGGGACTGAAGCTTTCTTT.

In its sample, this clone was seen a few times. The chain recombines TRBV7-6 with TRBJ1-2; a possible D gene is TRBD1 (6 bases). The CDR3 covers 13 residues. Deletions cut 8 bases from V and 8 bases from J, with 18 bases between. Germline lookup yields CDR1 SGHVS and CDR2 FNYEAQ. Here the CDR3 DNA reads TGTGCCAGCGCTCAGAGGGGGGCGCGGGGCTACACCTTC. Translated, it gives CASAQRGARGYTF.

This clone is large in the sample. The rearrangement links TRBV4-3 to TRBJ2-2; the D is unclear. V was shortened by 0 bases and J by 0 bases, with 8 bases between the two germline ends. From germline, CDR1 is LGHNA and CDR2 YSLEER. The CDR3 loop spans 16 amino acids. The CDR3: CASSQDWQTNTGELFF. CDR3 DNA: TGCGCCAGCAGCCAAGATTGGCAAACGAACACCGGGGAGCTGTTTTTT.

V gene TRBV28 combines with J gene TRBJ2-3; 8 positions match TRBD2. CDR3 length: 14 residues. With 6 bases clipped from V and 4 bases from J, the junction kept 6 bases outside the gene matches. Germline V CDR1 and CDR2: MDHEN, SYDVKM. The CDR3 coding sequence is TGTGCCAGCAGCCCCGGACTAGCTCCAGATACGCAGTATTTT. Encoded protein: CASSPGLAPDTQYF.

V usage is TRBV9 and J usage is TRBJ1-3; D ambiguous. Trimming took off 3 bases at V and 4 bases at J, with 2 bases between the two ends. The CDR3 spans 11 residues. Germline V gives CDR1 SGDLS, CDR2 YYNGEE. The CDR3 spells CASSDGNTIYF. The CDR3 nucleotides are TGTGCCAGCAGCGACGGAAACACCATATATTTT.